The clone carrying this T cell receptor (beta chain) came up many times. Its antigen is unidentified. The sample originates from a study of early T cells in non-severe SARS-CoV-2 infection. Study context: Chains from this unsorted whole-blood bulk RNA could not be paired. Broader study findings: VDJdb-based matching was biased toward anti-spike CD8 responses and missed private and CD4 specificities.

This CDR3 contains 14 residues. The V gene lost 0 bases and the J gene lost 1 base, with 5 bases spanning the gap. The V gene's germline CDR1 is LNHNV and CDR2 YYDKDF (reference sequence). Researchers tagged individual cDNA molecules with unique molecular identifiers. In TCRdb, the 5' RACE reads were re-called with MiXCR into one record per CDR3 protein. Altogether roughly 34,000 distinct CDR3 sequences are present, roughly 7.1% being singletons, with the ten largest covering about 13%. The sequence came from an adult who was a healthcare worker with PCR-confirmed SARS-CoV-2 infection or an uninfected control (not recorded which). V usage is TRBV15 and J usage is TRBJ2-3, with D uncertain. The source material was whole blood, sampled at baseline. CDR3 amino acids: CATSRDFGTDTQYF. The CDR3 DNA is TGTGCCACCAGCAGAGATTTCGGCACAGATACGCAGTATTTT. The full variable domain, rest sourced from reference TRBV15 and TRBJ2-3, is DAMVIQNPRYQVTQFGKPVTLSCSQTLNHNVMYWYQQKSSQAPKLLFHYYDKDFNNEADTPDNFQSRRPNTSFCFLDIRSPGLGDTAMYLCATSRDFGTDTQYFGPGTRLTVL.